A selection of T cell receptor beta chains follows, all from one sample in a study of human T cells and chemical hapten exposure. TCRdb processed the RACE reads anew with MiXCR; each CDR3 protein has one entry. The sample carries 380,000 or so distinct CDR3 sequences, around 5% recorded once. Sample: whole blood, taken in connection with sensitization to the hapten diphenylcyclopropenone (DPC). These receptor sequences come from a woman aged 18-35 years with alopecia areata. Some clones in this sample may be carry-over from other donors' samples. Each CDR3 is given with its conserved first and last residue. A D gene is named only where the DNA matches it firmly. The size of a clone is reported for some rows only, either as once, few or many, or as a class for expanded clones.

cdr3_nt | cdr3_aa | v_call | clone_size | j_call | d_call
TGTGCCAGCAGTCCGACTATCGGGGGGCGATACTACAATGAGCAGTTCTTC | CASSPTIGGRYYNEQFF | TRBV6-2/TRBV6-3 | NA | TRBJ2-1 | NA
TGTGCCAGCAGTCTCAACAGGGGGGAGGAAAAACTGTTTTTT | CASSLNRGEEKLFF | TRBV12-3/TRBV12-4 | few | TRBJ1-4 | TRBD1
TGTGCCAGCAGTCTCAGGGGGCATGGCTACACCTTC | CASSLRGHGYTF | TRBV2 | few | TRBJ1-2 | TRBD1
TGTGCCAGCAGCTTAGCGCGCGGCCGTACGACAGATACGCAGTATTTT | CASSLARGRTTDTQYF | TRBV7-2 | many | TRBJ2-3 | NA
TGTGCCAGCAGTTTACAGGGTTCCGGGGAGCTGTTTTTT | CASSLQGSGELFF | TRBV12-3/TRBV12-4 | many | TRBJ2-2 | NA
TGTGCCAGCAGCCGCAAAGTAGACAGGGTAACCGGGGCCAACGTCCTGACTTTC | CASSRKVDRVTGANVLTF | TRBV11-2 | few | TRBJ2-6 | TRBD1
TGCGCCAGCAGCCAAGCGTTGGACGCTATCTGGGGCTACACCTTC | CASSQALDAIWGYTF | TRBV4-3 | many | TRBJ1-2 | NA
TGTGCCAGTCACTCTAAGGGGGCTAAAGCTTTCTTT | CASHSKGAKAFF | TRBV12-3/TRBV12-4 | NA | TRBJ1-1 | TRBD1
TGTGCCATCAGGGACATACAGGGTCGTGGGGAAGGGGCGCAGTATTTT | CAIRDIQGRGEGAQYF | TRBV10-3 | many | TRBJ2-3 | NA
TGTGCCAGCAGCACAGGGTTCGGGGAGCTGTTTTTT | CASSTGFGELFF | TRBV3-1 | few | TRBJ2-2 | NA
TGTGCCAGCAGTTACTCGGCTAATAGCAATCAGCCCCAGCATTTT | CASSYSANSNQPQHF | TRBV6-5 | many | TRBJ1-5 | NA
TGTCTCGTTCTTGGGCCGGGGCTGAACACTGAAGCTTTCTTT | CLVLGPGLNTEAFF | TRBV28 | NA | TRBJ1-1 | NA
TGTGCCATCTTCGACCCGGGACAGATGTACGAGCAGTACTTC | CAIFDPGQMYEQYF | TRBV6-1 | many | TRBJ2-7 | TRBD1
TGTGCCAGCAGCGTGGGGAATATGAACACTGAAGCTTTCTTT | CASSVGNMNTEAFF | TRBV9 | few | TRBJ1-1 | NA
TGCAGCGTTTCGGGGACAGGCCGCTATGGCTACACCTTC | CSVSGTGRYGYTF | TRBV29-1 | few | TRBJ1-2 | TRBD1
TGTGCCAGCAGTTTCTCGGCAGGAGAGAGCGAGCAGTTCTTC | CASSFSAGESEQFF | TRBV6-6 | NA | TRBJ2-1 | NA
TGTGCCAGCAGCTCACCGACAGGGACTGAAGCTTTCTTT | CASSSPTGTEAFF | TRBV6-5 | NA | TRBJ1-1 | TRBD1
TGTGCCAGCAGAATATCCTTGAACACTGAAGCTTTCTTT | CASRISLNTEAFF | TRBV28 | many | TRBJ1-1 | NA
TGCAGTGCTAGTGTACCCAACGGGGGAAATGAGCAGTTCTTC | CSASVPNGGNEQFF | TRBV20-1 | many | TRBJ2-1 | NA
TGCGCCAGCAGCTTGGTTCGGGGGTCGAAAGATACGCAGTATTTT | CASSLVRGSKDTQYF | TRBV5-1 | NA | TRBJ2-3 | NA
TGCAGTGCGTCGGGACCCTATCTTGGCACAGATACGCAGTATTTT | CSASGPYLGTDTQYF | TRBV20-1 | few | TRBJ2-3 | NA
TGTGCCAGCAGCTTGTTGGGACACATCGGAGGTTACAATGAGCAGTTCTTC | CASSLLGHIGGYNEQFF | TRBV5-6 | many | TRBJ2-1 | NA
TGTGCCAGCAGTTTGGAGGGGGGTGAGATGAACACTGAAGCTTTCTTT | CASSLEGGEMNTEAFF | TRBV28 | many | TRBJ1-1 | NA
TGTGCCAGCAGTTCCCCCCTCCACACTGAAGCTTTCTTT | CASSSPLHTEAFF | TRBV6-2/TRBV6-3 | NA | TRBJ1-1 | NA
TGTGCCAGCACTCCAGGGGACTCTAGCACAGATACGCAGTATTTT | CASTPGDSSTDTQYF | TRBV6-2/TRBV6-3 | few | TRBJ2-3 | NA
TGTGCCACCAGTGATCTAGCCGGGACCACTAGAATCCGGGAGACCCAGTACTTC | CATSDLAGTTRIRETQYF | TRBV24-1 | many | TRBJ2-5 | NA
TGTGCCAGCAGTCCCACGGTCTCCTACGAGCAGTACTTC | CASSPTVSYEQYF | TRBV6-9 | NA | TRBJ2-7 | NA
TGTGCCAGCAGTTACGTTGGTGAGCAGTTCTTC | CASSYVGEQFF | TRBV6-2/TRBV6-3 | NA | TRBJ2-1 | NA
TGTGCCACCAGCAGAGAACAGGGCACTGAAGCTTTCTTT | CATSREQGTEAFF | TRBV15 | medium-sized | TRBJ1-1 | NA
TGTGCCAGCAGAGTAGCGGGGGAGAGGGGAGATACGCAGTATTTT | CASRVAGERGDTQYF | TRBV6-2/TRBV6-3 | many | TRBJ2-3 | TRBD2
TGTGCCAGCAGCTTAATATCAGACTCCAATGAGCAGTTCTTC | CASSLISDSNEQFF | TRBV7-2 | NA | TRBJ2-1 | NA
TGTGCCAGCAGCCTTACCCTAGGAGGGGGGGCCGGTGAGACCCAGTACTTC | CASSLTLGGGAGETQYF | TRBV4-2 | NA | TRBJ2-5 | NA
TGTGCCAGCAGCTTAAAGTCAGCAGATACGCAGTATTTT | CASSLKSADTQYF | TRBV7-2 | NA | TRBJ2-3 | NA
TGTGCCAGCAGTTCCCCGTTTCGGTGGGGGGAAAGCACTGAAGCTTTCTTT | CASSSPFRWGESTEAFF | TRBV6-5 | many | TRBJ1-1 | NA
TGTGCCAGCAGTCCGGACCGTTTAAACAATCAGCCCCAGCATTTT | CASSPDRLNNQPQHF | TRBV6-6 | many | TRBJ1-5 | NA
TGCGCCAGCAGCCAATCCCTGACAGGGGGTTACGAGCAGTACTTC | CASSQSLTGGYEQYF | TRBV4-3 | many | TRBJ2-7 | TRBD1
TGTGCCAGCAGGACCGGATCTGGAAACACCATATATTTT | CASRTGSGNTIYF | TRBV28 | few | TRBJ1-3 | NA
TGTGCCAGCAGGGGAAGACAGGGGCAAGAGACCCAGTACTTC | CASRGRQGQETQYF | TRBV2 | many | TRBJ2-5 | TRBD1
TGCGCCAGCAGCTTGGCCCCGGGACAGGGACAGCCCCAGCATTTT | CASSLAPGQGQPQHF | TRBV5-1 | few | TRBJ1-5 | TRBD1
TGCAGCGTTGAAGCTACTGCCGCGGCCAACGTCCTGACTTTC | CSVEATAAANVLTF | TRBV29-1 | many | TRBJ2-6 | NA